The subject of this entry is one T cell receptor beta chain. These gene names are mouse names. The read falls 1 residue short of the CDR3 end, and the missing part is taken from the germline J gene. Sequencing used immunoSEQ multiplex PCR; TCRdb keeps in-frame clones, though not all of them. The data hold more than 45,000 clones, with roughly 73% observed a single time. CDR1 SNHLY and CDR2 FYNGKV come from the germline V gene (reference sequence). Trimming took off 4 bases at V and 6 bases at J, with 6 bases between the two ends. The CDR3 runs to 11 residues. The sample belongs to a study of tissue T cells after allogeneic stem cell transplantation.

The clonotype originates from a pool of C57BL/6 mice in good health. The sequenced sample consisted of sorted cells pooled from one or two spleens. The chain has TRBV3 and TRBJ1-1; D remains ambiguous. The CDR3 bases that were read are TGTGCCAGCAGCTCCCTGGCAGAAGTCTTC. It yields the protein CASSSLAEVF. The CDR3 in full is CASSSLAEVFF.